These 6 T cell receptor beta chains share one sample of origin, sequenced in a study of T-cell memory formation after mild COVID-19. TCRdb reanalysed the 5' RACE reads using MiXCR and keeps one entry per CDR3 protein. Of about 620,000 distinct CDR3 sequences listed, approximately 18% are singletons. The sequenced sample was PBMCs or a T cell subset sorted from them (not recorded which). The receptors shown here come from an adult woman who had mild COVID-19 (a few samples of this study predate the infection). Cell type and time point are not known.

In this sample, this clonotype turned up a few times. V gene TRBV11-2 combines with J gene TRBJ2-7; D tentatively reads TRBD1 or TRBD2 (6 bases each). CDR1 is SGHAT, CDR2 FQNNGV, per germline. V was shortened by 1 base and J by 2 bases, with 18 bases between the two germline ends. The CDR3 totals 17 residues. Here the CDR3 reads CASSLVYDEGGAYEQYF. Here the CDR3 DNA reads TGTGCCAGCAGCTTAGTGTACGACGAGGGGGGTGCCTACGAGCAGTACTTC.

The V call is TRBV5-4, the J call TRBJ2-6, with D perhaps matching TRBD1 or TRBD2 (5 bases each). Trimming took off 4 bases at V and 4 bases at J, with 9 bases between the two ends. The CDR3 is made up of 14 amino acids. Germline loops: CDR1 SGHNT, CDR2 YYREEE (reference sequence). The CDR3 loop reads CASSTRDGANVLTF. CDR3 in DNA: TGTGCCAGCAGCACCCGGGACGGGGCCAACGTCCTGACTTTC.

As for this clonotype: Mismatch with germline at one junction end may stem from a read error. The rearrangement links TRBV9 to TRBJ2-7, with 7 bases fitting TRBD1. The CDR3 is made up of 15 amino acids. Germline V gene lookup returns CDR1 SGDLS and CDR2 YYNGEE. The CDR3 nucleotides read TGTGCCAGCACCGTAGGTACAGGGGAATCCTACGAGCAGTACTTC. Translation gives CASTVGTGESYEQYF.

The CDR3 DNA is TGTGCCTGGAGTGTAAGGCTAGCGGGGGGAGGTGAGCAGTTCTTC. Its protein product is CAWSVRLAGGGEQFF. The chain recombines TRBV30 with TRBJ2-1; 11 bases fit TRBD2. Germline lookup yields CDR1 GTSNPN and CDR2 SVGIG (reference sequence). The trim removed 0 bases at V and 9 bases at J, leaving 7 bases unmatched. The CDR3 runs 15 residues. Supplemented by reference TRBV30 and TRBJ2-1, the full variable domain reads SQTIHQWPATLVQPVGSPLSLECTVEGTSNPNLYWYRQAAGRGLQLLFYSVGIGQISSEVPQNLSASRPQDRQFILSSKKLLLSDSGFYLCAWSVRLAGGGEQFFGPGTRLTVL.

This clonotype has only a few counts. In DNA, the CDR3 is TGTGCCAGCAGTTCGGGGCGAATATGGGGCACAGATACGCAGTATTTT. Encoded protein: CASSSGRIWGTDTQYF. The rearrangement links TRBV12-3 or TRBV12-4 to TRBJ2-3; D assignment may be TRBD1 or TRBD2 (5 bases each). The CDR3 is 16 residues long. Trimming removed 4 bases at V and 1 base at J, with 15 bases between.

This chain connects TRBV25-1 to TRBJ2-1; D is unresolved. Per germline, CDR1 MGHDK and CDR2 SYGVNS. This CDR3 is built from 14 residues. The V and J ends lost 2 bases and 6 bases respectively, with 11 bases between them. The CDR3 loop reads CASSEPVLSNEQFF. CDR3 sequence (DNA): TGTGCCAGCAGTGAACCGGTGTTAAGCAATGAGCAGTTCTTC.